The rows below give T cell receptor beta chains drawn from one sample of a study of blood T cell repertoires in COVID-19. Assay used: immunoSEQ multiplex PCR; TCRdb lists only in-frame clones, some missing. The data show some 400,000 clones, 80% to 90% seen once. The specimen was PBMCs or T cells enriched from blood (not recorded which). The receptors were sampled from a man in his thirties or forties who had recovered from COVID-19. CDR3s include the opening cysteine and the closing phenylalanine or tryptophan. Each record gives: clone size, D gene, V gene, J gene, CDR3 protein, CDR3 DNA. D genes are given only for firm matches. Clone size, where shown, is once, few, many, or a class for clones that have expanded.

-	-	TRBV30	TRBJ1-6	CAWTLQGNSPLHF	TGTGCCTGGACCCTGCAGGGCAACTCACCCCTCCACTTT
-	-	TRBV5-6	TRBJ1-6	CASTFRGVVNSPLHF	TGTGCCAGCACCTTCCGGGGGGTGGTGAATTCACCCCTCCACTTT
once	-	TRBV19	TRBJ1-2	CASSIAAGDGYTF	TGTGCCAGTAGTATCGCGGCAGGGGATGGCTACACCTTC
-	-	TRBV10-1	TRBJ1-5	CARRFGRGQPQHF	TGCGCCCGCCGATTCGGGCGAGGGCAGCCCCAGCATTTT
-	-	TRBV5-1	TRBJ2-1	CASSGGLLNPYNEQFF	TGCGCCAGCAGTGGAGGGCTGTTGAACCCCTACAATGAGCAGTTCTTC
-	-	TRBV28	TRBJ1-1	CASIEGSRGSTEAFF	TGTGCCAGCATTGAGGGGTCGCGGGGATCAACTGAAGCTTTCTTT
-	-	TRBV18	TRBJ1-2	CASSPDRNYGYTF	TGTGCCAGCTCACCGGACAGAAACTATGGCTACACCTTC
-	-	TRBV7-2	TRBJ2-3	CASSFSSTDTQYF	TGTGCCAGCAGCTTTAGTAGTACAGATACGCAGTATTTT
-	-	TRBV25-1	TRBJ2-7	CASSDNEQYF	TGTGCCAGCAGTGACAATGAGCAGTACTTC
few	-	TRBV11-2	TRBJ2-2	CASSLVSVGATGELFF	TGTGCCAGCAGCTTAGTGTCAGTGGGAGCCACCGGGGAGCTGTTTTTT
-	TRBD2	TRBV18	TRBJ2-2	CASSPREGGELFF	TGTGCCAGCTCACCGCGGGAGGGCGGGGAGCTGTTTTTT
-	TRBD2	TRBV11-2	TRBJ2-2	CASSPADGTKELFF	TGTGCCAGCAGCCCCGCCGACGGGACTAAGGAACTGTTTTTT
-	-	TRBV19	TRBJ2-3	CASSIKGPGDTQYF	TGTGCCAGTAGTATAAAGGGCCCAGGGGATACGCAGTATTTT
-	TRBD1	TRBV28	TRBJ1-2	CASSLTGTYGYTF	TGTGCCAGCAGCCTGACAGGGACTTATGGCTACACCTTC
-	TRBD1	TRBV2	TRBJ1-1	CASTEGQIEAFF	TGTGCCAGCACTGAGGGACAGATTGAAGCTTTCTTT
-	-	TRBV21-1	TRBJ2-5	CARLSCDWGTEQQETQYF	TGTGCCAGATTGAGCTGTGATTGGGGGACAGAACAACAAGAGACCCAGTACTTC
-	-	TRBV30	TRBJ2-6	CAWSVGRGSGANVLTF	TGTGCCTGGAGTGTCGGACGGGGCTCTGGGGCCAACGTCCTGACTTTC
-	-	TRBV6-5	TRBJ1-5	CASFRSPNQPQHF	TGTGCCAGCTTTCGTAGCCCAAATCAGCCCCAGCATTTT
-	-	TRBV27	TRBJ2-1	CASKGVAYNEQFF	TGTGCCAGCAAAGGGGTGGCCTACAATGAGCAGTTCTTC
-	-	TRBV7-2	TRBJ1-3	CASSFRGAPSGNTIYF	TGTGCCAGCAGCTTCCGGGGGGCTCCCTCTGGAAACACCATATATTTT
-	-	TRBV7-8	TRBJ1-6	CASSLDFNSYNSPLHF	TGTGCCAGCAGCTTAGACTTTAACTCCTATAATTCACCCCTCCACTTT
-	TRBD1	TRBV19	TRBJ1-5	CASSRGQGAKNQPQHF	TGTGCCAGTAGCCGAGGACAGGGGGCCAAAAATCAGCCCCAGCATTTT
-	TRBD1	TRBV5-1	TRBJ1-1	CASSLQVGTANTEAFF	TGCGCCAGCAGCTTGCAAGTTGGGACAGCGAACACTGAAGCTTTCTTT
once	TRBD2	TRBV28	TRBJ2-7	CASSPLAGGPGYSYEQYF	TGTGCCAGCAGCCCACTAGCGGGAGGGCCGGGGTATTCCTACGAGCAGTACTTC
-	-	TRBV12-3/TRBV12-4	TRBJ1-1	CASTQTAKEAFF	TGTGCCAGCACCCAGACAGCAAAAGAAGCTTTCTTT
once	-	TRBV18	TRBJ1-1	CASSPAVMNTEAFF	TGTGCCAGCTCACCGGCAGTAATGAACACTGAAGCTTTCTTT
-	TRBD1	TRBV2	TRBJ2-5	CASSLDRAYQETQYF	TGTGCCAGCAGTTTGGACAGGGCTTACCAAGAGACCCAGTACTTC
-	-	TRBV27	TRBJ2-7	CASRTFLLGVRSYEQYF	TGTGCCAGCAGAACTTTCCTACTGGGAGTCAGGTCCTACGAGCAGTACTTC
-	-	TRBV10-3	TRBJ2-1	CAISGGGSSYNEQFF	TGTGCCATCAGTGGGGGTGGGAGTTCCTACAATGAGCAGTTCTTC
-	TRBD2	TRBV4-2	TRBJ2-7	CASSQDGTSGRLTSYEQYF	TGTGCCAGCAGCCAAGACGGGACTAGCGGGAGGCTAACCTCCTACGAGCAGTACTTC
-	TRBD2	TRBV12-3/TRBV12-4	TRBJ2-1	CAAGVYNEQFF	TGTGCCGCGGGGGTATACAATGAGCAGTTCTTC
once	TRBD1	TRBV19	TRBJ1-5	CASSLQGVGNQPQHF	TGTGCCAGTAGTCTACAGGGGGTCGGCAATCAGCCCCAGCATTTT
once	TRBD1	TRBV10-1	TRBJ2-3	CASSDRQGPDTQYF	TGCGCCAGCAGTGACCGACAGGGACCAGATACGCAGTATTTT
-	-	TRBV5-4	TRBJ2-5	CASSLAGTVGLTAETQYF	TGTGCCAGCAGCTTAGCCGGGACAGTGGGACTGACGGCAGAGACCCAGTACTTC
-	-	TRBV6-5	TRBJ1-1	CASGTAEAFF	TGTGCCAGCGGGACTGCTGAAGCTTTCTTT
-	TRBD1	TRBV4-2	TRBJ1-1	CASSRGQGEVSEAFF	TGTGCCAGCAGCCGCGGACAGGGGGAGGTCAGTGAAGCTTTCTTT
-	TRBD1	TRBV28	TRBJ2-7	CASSFSTGIYEQYF	TGTGCCAGCAGTTTCTCGACAGGGATTTACGAGCAGTACTTC
-	-	TRBV5-1	TRBJ1-2	CASSPSRDSVYGYTF	TGCGCCAGCAGCCCGTCCCGTGACAGTGTCTATGGCTACACCTTC
-	TRBD1	TRBV27	TRBJ1-6	CASSLTGGLSPLHF	TGTGCCAGCAGTCTCACAGGGGGCCTTTCACCCCTCCACTTT
once	TRBD2	TRBV13	TRBJ2-5	CASSPKPGLAGEETQYF	TGTGCCAGCAGTCCTAAACCAGGACTAGCGGGAGAAGAGACCCAGTACTTC
-	TRBD1	TRBV19	TRBJ2-4	CASSKGGAKNIQYF	TGTGCCAGTAGTAAAGGGGGCGCCAAAAACATTCAGTACTTC
-	TRBD1	TRBV7-3	TRBJ2-7	CASSLEGQGYEQYF	TGTGCCAGCAGCTTAGAGGGACAGGGTTACGAGCAGTACTTC
-	-	TRBV9	TRBJ2-3	CASSVTSISTDTQYF	TGTGCCAGCAGCGTCACTAGCATTAGCACAGATACGCAGTATTTT
-	-	TRBV7-2	TRBJ1-4	CASSFGRTNEKLFF	TGTGCCAGCAGCTTCGGCAGGACTAATGAAAAACTGTTTTTT
-	-	TRBV28	TRBJ2-1	CASSPATGSADDEQFF	TGTGCCAGCAGTCCAGCTACAGGGTCTGCTGACGATGAGCAGTTCTTC
-	TRBD1	TRBV10-3	TRBJ2-5	CAISEERGRVETQYF	TGTGCCATCAGTGAAGAAAGGGGGCGTGTGGAGACCCAGTACTTC
-	-	TRBV27	TRBJ1-6	CASSLQGSAPLHF	TGTGCCAGCAGTTTACAGGGCTCGGCACCCCTCCACTTT
-	TRBD2	TRBV2	TRBJ2-7	CASSDSFGGVSSYEQYF	TGTGCCAGCAGTGATAGTTTCGGGGGGGTCAGCTCCTACGAGCAGTACTTC
-	-	TRBV5-4	TRBJ2-5	CASSLELASEETQYF	TGTGCCAGCAGCTTGGAGCTAGCATCAGAAGAGACCCAGTACTTC
-	TRBD1	TRBV5-6	TRBJ1-1	CASSPGQGLNTEAFF	TGTGCCAGCAGCCCCGGACAGGGTTTGAACACTGAAGCTTTCTTT
-	-	TRBV5-1	TRBJ2-7	CASSPAPGDFYEQYF	TGCGCCAGCAGCCCGGCTCCGGGAGACTTCTACGAGCAGTACTTC